The rows below give T cell receptor beta chains drawn from one sample of a study of cytomegalovirus exposure and HLA in healthy donors. TCRdb's table, derived via immunoSEQ multiplex PCR, lists solely in-frame clones and lacks some. In the table there are approximately 230,000 clones, roughly nine tenths of which are singletons. The sequenced material came from PBMCs. The receptors shown here come from a man between 18 and 35 years old in good health and CMV-seropositive. Each CDR3 is given with its conserved first and last residue. The D gene is left open where the match is weak. The size entry is marked missing in some rows and otherwise reads once, few, many or a size class.

.	.	TRBJ1-1	TRBV9	CASSPRGVPEAFF	TGTGCCAGCAGCCCCCGTGGGGTACCCGAAGCTTTCTTT
.	.	TRBJ2-1	TRBV5-6	CASSLGLGEHNEQFF	TGTGCCAGCAGCTTGGGTCTTGGAGAGCACAATGAGCAGTTCTTC
TRBD2	.	TRBJ2-7	TRBV7-3	CASSSSREADEQYF	TGTGCCAGCAGCTCCTCGCGGGAGGCGGACGAGCAGTACTTC
.	once	TRBJ1-1	TRBV5-1	CASSLPGTEAFF	TGCGCCAGCAGCTTGCCGGGGACTGAAGCTTTCTTT
.	.	TRBJ1-3	TRBV11-2	CASSLGHSGNTIYF	TGTGCCAGCAGCTTAGGACACTCTGGAAACACCATATATTTT
.	.	TRBJ2-7	TRBV23-1	CASSRFAKPYEQYF	TGCGCCAGCAGTCGTTTCGCAAAGCCCTACGAGCAGTACTTC
TRBD2	.	TRBJ2-1	TRBV7-6	CASSPSIAAGGTRQFF	TGTGCCAGCAGCCCCTCCATAGCAGCGGGGGGGACGAGGCAGTTCTTC
TRBD2	.	TRBJ2-7	TRBV4-1	CASSTRDLAGGSYEQYF	TGCGCCAGCAGCACTAGGGATTTAGCGGGAGGATCCTACGAGCAGTACTTC
TRBD1	.	TRBJ2-7	TRBV25-1	CASSESLRGTGFEQYF	TGTGCCAGCAGTGAATCACTACGTGGGACAGGGTTCGAGCAGTACTTC
.	.	TRBJ2-2	TRBV4-1	CASSQVEGSMDYNTGELFF	TGCGCCAGCAGCCAAGTTGAGGGCAGTATGGACTATAACACCGGGGAGCTGTTTTTT
.	.	TRBJ2-5	TRBV9	CASSVWQGGETQYF	TGTGCCAGCAGCGTTTGGCAGGGCGGTGAGACCCAGTACTTC
.	few	TRBJ2-5	TRBV2	CASSAQAWETQYF	TGTGCCAGCAGCGCTCAGGCATGGGAGACCCAGTACTTC
TRBD2	.	TRBJ2-1	TRBV6-4	CASSEGTSGHNEQFF	TGTGCCAGCAGTGAAGGGACTAGCGGGCACAATGAGCAGTTCTTC
.	.	TRBJ1-5	TRBV7-9	CASSVVADQPQHF	TGTGCCAGCAGCGTTGTGGCGGATCAGCCCCAGCATTTT
.	.	TRBJ1-1	TRBV4-3	CASSQGAAPTEAFF	TGCGCCAGCAGCCAAGGTGCCGCTCCCACTGAAGCTTTCTTT
TRBD2	.	TRBJ2-7	TRBV7-9	CASSLGLASAYEQYF	TGTGCCAGCAGCTTAGGACTAGCTTCAGCCTACGAGCAGTACTTC
.	.	TRBJ2-7	TRBV4-3	CASSQARGSYEQYF	TGCGCCAGCAGCCAGGCCCGGGGTAGCTACGAGCAGTACTTC
TRBD1	.	TRBJ1-5	TRBV18	CASSLGQGVWPQHF	TGTGCCAGCTCCCTAGGACAGGGGGTATGGCCCCAGCATTTT
TRBD1	.	TRBJ2-7	TRBV2	CASSEGPAGQGIYEQYF	TGTGCCAGCAGTGAGGGCCCCGCGGGACAGGGCATCTACGAGCAGTACTTC
.	.	TRBJ2-7	TRBV19	CASSIDGSAYEQYF	TGTGCCAGTAGTATTGACGGGAGTGCCTACGAGCAGTACTTC
.	.	TRBJ2-7	TRBV28	CASRQGWYEQYF	TGTGCCAGCAGACAGGGTTGGTACGAGCAGTACTTC
TRBD1	few	TRBJ1-2	TRBV7-9	CASSLAGQGGLYGYTF	TGTGCCAGCAGCTTAGCGGGGCAGGGGGGATTGTATGGCTACACCTTC